One and the same sample provided the 5 T cell receptor beta chains below, sequenced in a study of blood T cell repertoires in COVID-19 (dated by TCRdb to 2018 to 2021). Receptors were amplified or captured by the immunoSEQ multiplex PCR assay. TCRdb carries this immuneACCESS record with in-frame sequences only. Its versions omit some clonotypes, under half of them owing to an unresolved V gene in the studies checked, with the rest unexplained. The sample profile shows more than 200,000 clones; just over 90% of them were found once. The ten largest make up 1.5% to 2% of the sample. The sample was PBMCs or T cells enriched from blood (not recorded which). Receptors originate from a woman younger than 30 who had recovered from COVID-19.

V gene TRBV11-2 combines with J gene TRBJ2-7, with D possibly being TRBD2 (6 bases). In germline, CDR1 is SGHAT, CDR2 FQNNGV. The CDR3 totals 16 residues. The ends were cut back, 6 bases at V and 0 bases at J, with 18 bases in the middle. The DNA of the CDR3 is TGTGCCAGCAGGCCTTTCCCGGGACTCAGCTCCTACGAGCAGTACTTC. Its translation is CASRPFPGLSSYEQYF. Full variable domain (missing parts from reference TRBV11-2 and TRBJ2-7): EAGVAQSPRYKIIEKRQSVAFWCNPISGHATLYWYQQILGQGPKLLIQFQNNGVVDDSQLPKDRFSAERLKGVDSTLKIQPAKLEDSAVYLCASRPFPGLSSYEQYFGPGTRLTVT.

The chain joins TRBV28 to TRBJ2-2; the match to TRBD2 covers 8 bases. CDR3 length: 15 residues. The V and J ends lost 3 bases and 4 bases, in that order; junction bases with no gene match: 4. Germline V gives CDR1 MDHEN, CDR2 SYDVKM. The CDR3 bases are TGTGCCAGCAGTTTTTATAGCGGGGCCACCGGGGAGCTGTTTTTT. Its protein product is CASSFYSGATGELFF.

The rearrangement links TRBV7-9 to TRBJ1-5, with 9 bases that match TRBD1. V shed 1 base, J shed 7 bases, and the junction held 5 bases outside the gene matches. The CDR3 sequence is 15 residues long. The germline V gene has CDR1 SEHNR and CDR2 FQNEAQ (reference sequence). The DNA for the CDR3 is TGTGCCAGCAGCTTAGGGGACAGGGTTTCGCAGCCCCAGCATTTT. Amino acids: CASSLGDRVSQPQHF.

The chain has TRBV5-1 and TRBJ2-1; weak D call: TRBD2 (6 bases). CDR1 SGHRS and CDR2 YFSETQ come from the germline V gene. This CDR3 region has 14 residues. V was trimmed by 3 bases and J by 0 bases, leaving 7 bases between them. CDR3 region: CASSYSGSYNEQFF. The CDR3 DNA reads TGCGCCAGCAGCTATAGCGGCTCCTACAATGAGCAGTTCTTC.

The V gene is TRBV7-9, the J gene TRBJ2-6; the match to TRBD1 covers 7 bases. CDR1 and CDR2 (germline): SEHNR, FQNEAQ (reference sequence). This CDR3 is 18 amino acids long. V dropped 3 bases and J dropped 4; count of bases not matched to a gene: 12. The CDR3 loop reads CASSFRATGVRGANVLTF. DNA of the CDR3: TGTGCCAGCAGCTTTAGGGCAACAGGGGTCCGGGGGGCCAACGTCCTGACTTTC.